The 31 T cell receptor beta chains below all came from one sample that was sequenced in a study of regulatory T cells in long-lasting Graves disease. Construction of TCR beta libraries relied on iRepertoire HTBI primers and on Arm-PCR targeting CDR3 regions. TCRdb re-called the multiplex PCR reads through MiXCR, storing one row per CDR3 protein. The table includes around 480,000 distinct CDR3 sequences, around 15% detected once. The sample's time point: newly diagnosed GD, antithyroid drugs for less than 3 months. From RNA extracted from PBMCs, the TCR library was made. These data are also associated with another study on T cells in Graves' hyperthyroidism and ophthalmopathy.

The sample in question was peripheral blood mononuclear cells (PBMCs), obtained at new diagnosis, from a patient treated with antithyroid drugs. The receptor set was obtained from a woman aged 35-65 years with Graves disease.

This clonotype was detected many times. The chain is built from TRBV11-3 and TRBJ1-6, with TRBD1 as a possible D gene (5 bases). The CDR3 totals 15 residues. V was clipped by 1 base and J by 10 bases, with 14 bases between them. Germline V lookup: CDR1 SGHNT, CDR2 YENEEA. The CDR3 region is CASSLGQGDSSPLHF. CDR3 in DNA: TGTGCCAGCAGCTTAGGTCAGGGAGATAGCTCACCCCTCCACTTT.

This clonotype was detected a few times. The chain is built from TRBV29-1 and TRBJ2-2, with 9 bases identical to TRBD1. V shed 6 bases, J shed 4 bases, and the junction held 6 bases outside the gene matches. The CDR3 spans 14 residues. Germline CDR1 is SQVTM and CDR2 is ANQGSEA. CDR3 region: CSVRRDRVTGELFF. CDR3 DNA sequence: TGCAGCGTGCGCCGGGACAGGGTCACCGGGGAGCTGTTTTTT.

The V and J genes are TRBV9 and TRBJ2-7; the match to TRBD2 covers 8 bases. This CDR3 contains 14 residues. Germline CDR1 SGDLS, CDR2 YYNGEE. The V segment lost 1 base and the J segment 4 bases; nucleotides outside the gene matches: 4. The CDR3 DNA sequence: TGTGCCAGCAGCGTAACGGGGGGGCCGTACGAGCAGTACTTC. It codes for CASSVTGGPYEQYF. Based on the CDR3 plus reference TRBV9 and TRBJ2-7, the full variable domain is DSGVTQTPKHLITATGQRVTLRCSPRSGDLSVYWYQQSLDQGLQFLIQYYNGEERAKGNILERFSAQQFPDLHSELNLSSLELGDSALYFCASSVTGGPYEQYFGPGTRLTVT.

This clonotype has a count of ten or more. The chain joins TRBV20-1 to TRBJ1-2; 7 bases align to TRBD1. The CDR3 length is 13 residues. V shed 5 bases and J 3 bases; nucleotides not matched to a gene: 6. Germline V gene lookup returns CDR1 DFQATT and CDR2 SNEGSKA (reference sequence). DNA of the CDR3: TGCAGTGCTGACACAGGGGCGGACTATGGCTACACCTTC. Protein: CSADTGADYGYTF.

Many counts were recorded for this clonotype. The chain couples TRBV11-2 to TRBJ2-7; 7 bases are shared with TRBD1. The ends lost 2 bases at V and 1 base at J; junction bases unmatched: 2. The CDR3 extends over 14 amino acids. Germline CDR1 and CDR2: SGHAT and FQNNGV. The DNA for the CDR3 is TGTGCCAGCAGCTTATGGGGACAGTCCTACGAGCAGTACTTC. Protein: CASSLWGQSYEQYF.

In its sample, this clonotype was seen a few times. The J gene is TRBJ2-3, the V gene TRBV10-1; the D gene could be TRBD1 or TRBD2 (6 bases each). Per the germline V gene, CDR1 is WNHNN and CDR2 is SYGVQD (reference sequence). The CDR3 runs to 15 residues. The V and J ends lost 0 bases and 5 bases respectively, with 12 bases between them. CDR3 nucleotide sequence: TGCGCCAGCAGTGAGTCGTCGGGGGCGGGAGATACGCAGTATTTT. Amino acid sequence: CASSESSGAGDTQYF.

The chain uses TRBV30 and TRBJ2-5; D ambiguous. CDR3 size: 11 residues. Trimming pared 4 bases from V and 4 bases from J, leaving 7 bases between. Germline-derived CDR1 and CDR2 are GTSNPN and SVGIG (reference sequence). In DNA, the CDR3 is TGTGCCTGGACTAGAACAGAGACCCAGTACTTC. This gives the protein CAWTRTETQYF.

This clonotype was observed many times. The chain carries TRBV5-1 and TRBJ1-1; weak D call: TRBD1 (5 bases). CDR1 is SGHRS, CDR2 YFSETQ, per germline. V was shortened by 5 bases and J by 7 bases, with 9 bases between the two germline ends. The CDR3 extends over 11 amino acids. CDR3 nucleotide sequence: TGCGCCAGCAGACATACAGGTGAAGCTTTCTTT. Residues: CASRHTGEAFF.

This clonotype was seen a few times. V gene TRBV19 combines with J gene TRBJ2-1, with a possible D match to TRBD1 (6 bases). CDR1 LNHDA and CDR2 SQIVND come from the germline V gene (reference sequence). V lost 4 bases to trimming and J lost 1 base, with 11 bases between them. The CDR3 extends over 15 amino acids. The CDR3 protein is CASSTIQGSYNEQFF. The CDR3 coding sequence is TGTGCCAGTAGTACAATACAGGGTTCCTACAATGAGCAGTTCTTC.

This clonotype was detected only a few times. J is TRBJ1-1 and V is TRBV5-1, with D uncertain. With 0 bases removed from V and 2 bases from J, the gap between germline ends came to 8 bases. This CDR3 has 14 amino acids. Germline V gene data show CDR1 as SGHRS and CDR2 as YFSETQ. The CDR3, as DNA: TGCGCCAGCAGCTTGGCCTGGGATAACACTGAAGCTTTCTTT. This sequence encodes CASSLAWDNTEAFF.

This clonotype was recorded many times. V gene TRBV6-1 combines with J gene TRBJ1-1; D is possibly TRBD1 (5 bases). Germline CDR1 MNHNS, CDR2 SASEGT. The CDR3 spans 17 residues. The germline V and J ends were trimmed by 6 bases and 0 bases, with 20 bases remaining between them. CDR3 sequence reads: CASSSDRGPHMNTEAFF. CDR3 DNA sequence: TGTGCCAGCAGCAGCGACAGAGGACCCCACATGAACACTGAAGCTTTCTTT.

On this clonotype: A read error may explain this, as a much larger clone is one base away. CDR3 in amino acids: CASSQRMVGTDTQCF. In DNA form, the CDR3 reads TGTGCCAGCAGCCAAAGGATGGTCGGCACAGATACGCAGTGTTTT. This sequence joins TRBV3-1 and TRBJ2-3; D not resolved. Germline V CDR1 and CDR2: LGHDT, YNNKEL (reference sequence). The CDR3 has 15 residues.

This clonotype was counted ten times or more. Since a much larger clone is just one base distant, this may be a read error. The J gene is TRBJ1-5, the V gene TRBV5-6, with D possibly being TRBD1 (6 bases). V was pared by 0 bases and J by 3 bases, with 7 bases between. The CDR3 covers 14 residues. Looked up from germline, CDR1 is SGHDT and CDR2 is YYEEEE. The CDR3 here is CASSLGQDNQPQHF. The CDR3 DNA sequence: TGTGCCAGCAGCTTGGGACAGGACAATCAGCCCCAGCATTTT.

The genes are TRBV20-1 and TRBJ1-2; D is undetermined. Trimming shortened V by 6 bases and J by 8 bases, and 19 bases separated the two germline ends. Germline V gives CDR1 DFQATT, CDR2 SNEGSKA (reference sequence). This CDR3 region has 13 residues. CDR3 loop: CSAAPQAVSGYTF. DNA of the CDR3: TGCAGTGCCGCCCCGCAGGCGGTATCGGGCTACACCTTC.

The chain is built from TRBV5-1 and TRBJ1-2; TRBD1 matches 9 bases. CDR1 is SGHRS and CDR2 is YFSETQ in the germline V gene. This CDR3 has 12 residues. Trimming at V came to 6 bases and at J to 8 bases, leaving 5 bases not matched to a gene. DNA for the CDR3: TGCGCCAGCAACCACGGACAGGGGGGCTACACCTTC. As protein: CASNHGQGGYTF.

The chain employs TRBV9 and TRBJ2-2; tentatively, D is TRBD2 (5 bases). Trimming pared 0 bases from V and 3 bases from J, leaving 9 bases between. Germline loops: CDR1 SGDLS, CDR2 YYNGEE. The CDR3 spans 15 residues. CDR3 DNA: TGTGCCAGCAGCGTAGAATCGGGGTACACCGGGGAGCTGTTTTTT. Its translation is CASSVESGYTGELFF. Full variable domain (outside the CDR3, taken from reference TRBV9 and TRBJ2-2): DSGVTQTPKHLITATGQRVTLRCSPRSGDLSVYWYQQSLDQGLQFLIQYYNGEERAKGNILERFSAQQFPDLHSELNLSSLELGDSALYFCASSVESGYTGELFFGEGSRLTVL.

This clonotype was found many times. The chain joins TRBV28 to TRBJ2-3, with D perhaps matching TRBD2 (6 bases). The germline V and J ends were trimmed by 4 bases and 5 bases, with 13 bases remaining between them. The germline CDR1 and CDR2 sequences are MDHEN and SYDVKM. The CDR3 totals 14 residues. CDR3 protein: CASSWRAYRDTQYF. CDR3 coding DNA: TGTGCCAGCAGTTGGAGGGCTTACAGAGATACGCAGTATTTT.

This clonotype has a handful of counts. The rearrangement uses TRBV6-6 and TRBJ1-2; D remains unclear. Germline V CDR1 and CDR2: MNHNY, SVGAGI (reference sequence). The CDR3 runs to 13 residues. V was cut by 0 bases and J by 8 bases, with 10 bases left in between. In DNA form, the CDR3 reads TGTGCCAGCAGTTACTCGATGTTTGGGGGCTACACCTTC. Amino acids: CASSYSMFGGYTF.

V gene TRBV7-6 combines with J gene TRBJ2-1; D is perhaps TRBD1 (8 bases). CDR1 and CDR2 from the germline V gene are SGHVS and FNYEAQ. This CDR3 comprises 17 residues. V lost 4 bases and J lost 2, with 18 bases in between. The CDR3 DNA is TGTGCCAGCAGCTACTACAGGGGGGGAAGGGCCTACAATGAGCAGTTCTTC. Protein: CASSYYRGGRAYNEQFF.

There are many counts of this clonotype. This chain joins TRBV5-1 and TRBJ1-5; a weak D match, TRBD1 (5 bases). Germline-derived CDR1 and CDR2 are SGHRS and YFSETQ. Between the trimmed V and J ends, which lost 3 bases and 7 bases, there was a span of 17 bases. The CDR3 consists of 15 residues. The CDR3 sequence: CASSSDGGSEQPQHF. The CDR3 coding sequence is TGCGCCAGCAGCTCTGATGGGGGGTCCGAACAGCCCCAGCATTTT.

This clonotype was observed a few times. The CDR3 nucleotides are TGCGCCAGCAGCCCCCCAGCGAGCGGGGGTTCCTACGAGCAGTACTTC. Encoded protein: CASSPPASGGSYEQYF. The V gene is TRBV4-1, the J gene TRBJ2-7; 8 bases align to TRBD2. The trim removed 4 bases at V and 1 base at J, leaving 9 bases unmatched. Germline lookup yields CDR1 MGHRA and CDR2 YSYEKL. This CDR3 region has 16 residues.

As regards this clonotype: At one boundary the junction diverges from the germline segment, which might be a read error. The chain uses TRBV27 and TRBJ2-5; D unresolved. CDR3 length: 14 amino acids. Germline V lookup: CDR1 MNHEY, CDR2 SMNVEV (reference sequence). The CDR3 DNA sequence: TGTGCCAGCGGTTTCACCATGAGTCCAGAGACCCAGTACTTC. Encoded protein: CASGFTMSPETQYF.

This clonotype was found once. A much more abundant neighbour one base away suggests this may be a read error. This chain uses TRBV2 with TRBJ2-1, with D perhaps TRBD2 (5 bases). Germline CDR1 is SNHLY and CDR2 is FYNNEI. CDR3 length: 11 amino acids. CDR3 sequence (DNA): TGTGCCAGCAAGGAGGTAAATGAGCAGTCCTTC. Translated, it gives CASKEVNEQSF. Supplemented by reference TRBV2 and TRBJ2-1, the full variable domain reads EPEVTQTPSHQVTQMGQEVILRCVPISNHLYFYWYRQILGQKVEFLVSFYNNEISEKSEIFDDQFSVERPDGSNFTLKIRSTKLEDSAMYFCASKEVNEQSFGPGTRLTVL.

This clonotype has only a few counts. The chain is built from TRBV12-3 or TRBV12-4 and TRBJ1-3; D may be TRBD1 (5 bases). This CDR3 has 14 residues. The V and J ends lost 7 bases and 2 bases respectively, with 12 bases between them. CDR3 region: CASTGGSPGNTIYF. In DNA form, the CDR3 reads TGTGCCAGCACTGGGGGGTCGCCTGGAAACACCATATATTTT.

This clonotype has a count of ten or more. The rearrangement joins TRBV3-1 to TRBJ2-3, with a tentative D call TRBD1 (5 bases). CDR3 size: 11 residues. V lost 6 bases and J 5 bases, leaving 6 bases between the germline ends. Germline V gene data show CDR1 as LGHDT and CDR2 as YNNKEL (reference sequence). The CDR3 DNA sequence: TGTGCCAGCAGTAGGGGAGATACGCAGTATTTT. Its protein is CASSRGDTQYF.

This clonotype was counted many times. The CDR3 coding sequence is TGTGCCAGCAGTGACGACTTCTCTGGAAACACCATATATTTT. Residues: CASSDDFSGNTIYF. The V gene is TRBV2, the J gene TRBJ1-3; D call uncertain. This CDR3 spans 14 amino acids. Germline CDR1 is SNHLY and CDR2 is FYNNEI. The ends were cut back, 3 bases at V and 0 bases at J, with 6 bases in the middle.

Many counts were recorded for this clonotype. V and J are TRBV25-1 and TRBJ1-5; perhaps TRBD1 as D (6 bases). The germline CDR1 and CDR2 sequences are MGHDK and SYGVNS. The V gene lost 2 bases and the J gene lost 0 bases, with 11 bases spanning the gap. The CDR3 is 16 amino acids. The CDR3 region is CASSEPRTDSNQPQHF. As DNA, the CDR3 is TGTGCCAGCAGTGAACCCCGGACAGATAGCAATCAGCCCCAGCATTTT.

This clonotype was counted at least ten times. The chain has TRBV6-1 and TRBJ2-1; the D gene could be TRBD1 or TRBD2 (5 bases each). The length of the CDR3 is 15 residues. CDR1 is MNHNS and CDR2 is SASEGT in the germline V gene. V lost 5 bases and J lost 7, with 18 bases in between. CDR3 nucleotides: TGTGCCAGCAGTCCAGGGACGGCTGGGTGGAATGAGCAGTTCTTC. Protein: CASSPGTAGWNEQFF.

In its sample, this clonotype was seen many times. CDR3 sequence (DNA): TGTGCCAGCAGTTACGGGGAATCCTACGAGCAGTACTTC. It is translated as CASSYGESYEQYF. The rearrangement links TRBV6-9 to TRBJ2-7; D possibly corresponds to TRBD2 (5 bases). The CDR3 loop spans 13 amino acids. V lost 3 bases and J lost 1, with 7 bases in between. The germline V gene has CDR1 MNHGY and CDR2 SVAAGI.

V and J are TRBV7-3 and TRBJ1-3; D is unclear. Germline CDR1 reads SGHTA; CDR2 reads FQGTGA. CDR3 length equals 13 residues. V was shortened by 2 bases and J by 4 bases, with 6 bases between the two germline ends. The DNA for the CDR3 is TGTGCCAGCAGCTTAGATTCCGGAAACACCATATATTTT. It encodes CASSLDSGNTIYF.

This clonotype was detected ten times or more. This chain links TRBV15 with TRBJ1-2, with D unclear. CDR1 is LNHNV, CDR2 YYDKDF, per germline (reference sequence). The CDR3 is made up of 14 amino acids. The germline V and J ends were trimmed by 1 base and 6 bases, with 12 bases remaining between them. CDR3 bases: TGTGCCACCAGCAGAGGGAGGGTAGAAGATGGCTACACCTTC. Translated, it gives CATSRGRVEDGYTF.